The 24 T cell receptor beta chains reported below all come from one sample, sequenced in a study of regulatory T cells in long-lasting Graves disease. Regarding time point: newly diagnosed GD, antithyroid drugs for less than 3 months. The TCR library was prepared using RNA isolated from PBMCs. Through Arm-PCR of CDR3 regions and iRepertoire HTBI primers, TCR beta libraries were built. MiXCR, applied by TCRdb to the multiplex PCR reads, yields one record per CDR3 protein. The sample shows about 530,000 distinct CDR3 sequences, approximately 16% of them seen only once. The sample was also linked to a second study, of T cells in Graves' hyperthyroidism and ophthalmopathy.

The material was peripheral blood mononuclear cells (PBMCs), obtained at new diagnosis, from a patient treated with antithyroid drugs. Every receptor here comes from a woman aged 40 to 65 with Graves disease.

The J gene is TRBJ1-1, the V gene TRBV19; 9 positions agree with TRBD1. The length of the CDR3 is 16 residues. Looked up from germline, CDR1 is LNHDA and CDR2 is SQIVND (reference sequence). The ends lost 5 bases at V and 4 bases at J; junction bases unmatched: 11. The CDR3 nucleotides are TGTGCCAGTAGTCTTCCGGGGACAGGGTGGCGCACTGAAGCTTTCTTT. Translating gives CASSLPGTGWRTEAFF.

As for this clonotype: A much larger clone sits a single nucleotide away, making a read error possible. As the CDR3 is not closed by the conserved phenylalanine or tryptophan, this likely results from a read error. In nucleotides, the CDR3 is TGTGCCTGGAGTGTTGGGACAGGGACTAATCAGCCCCAGCATCTT. The encoded protein is CAWSVGTGTNQPQHL. This chain connects TRBV30 to TRBJ1-5; TRBD1 matches 9 bases. CDR1 is GTSNPN and CDR2 is SVGIG in the germline V gene (reference sequence). J lost 4 bases, V lost 0 bases, and 4 bases had no gene match. The CDR3 runs 15 residues.

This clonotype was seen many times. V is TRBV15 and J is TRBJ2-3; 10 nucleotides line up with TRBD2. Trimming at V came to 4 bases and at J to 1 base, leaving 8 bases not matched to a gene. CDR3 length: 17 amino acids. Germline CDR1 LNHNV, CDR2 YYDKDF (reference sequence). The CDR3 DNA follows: TGTGCCACCAGCACAGACCTAGCGGGGGTGCGCACAGATACGCAGTATTTT. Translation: CATSTDLAGVRTDTQYF.

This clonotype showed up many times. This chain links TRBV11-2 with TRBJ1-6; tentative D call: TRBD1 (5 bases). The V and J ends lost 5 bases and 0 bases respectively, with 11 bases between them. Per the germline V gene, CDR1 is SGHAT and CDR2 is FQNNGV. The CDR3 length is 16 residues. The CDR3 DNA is TGTGCCAGCAGCAATTCGGACAACTCCTATAATTCACCCCTCCACTTT. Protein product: CASSNSDNSYNSPLHF.

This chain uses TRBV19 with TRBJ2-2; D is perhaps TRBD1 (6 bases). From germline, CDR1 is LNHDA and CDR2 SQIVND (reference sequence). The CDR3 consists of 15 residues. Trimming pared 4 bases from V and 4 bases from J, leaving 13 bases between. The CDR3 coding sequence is TGTGCCAGTAGTACCTCGCGAGGGGGCACCGGGGAGCTGTTTTTT. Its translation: CASSTSRGGTGELFF.

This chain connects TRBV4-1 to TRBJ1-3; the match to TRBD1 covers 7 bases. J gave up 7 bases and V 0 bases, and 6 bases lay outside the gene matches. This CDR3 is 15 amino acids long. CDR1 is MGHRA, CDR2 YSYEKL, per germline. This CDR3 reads CASSQEETGPNTIYF. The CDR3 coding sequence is TGCGCCAGCAGCCAAGAAGAGACAGGGCCGAACACCATATATTTT.

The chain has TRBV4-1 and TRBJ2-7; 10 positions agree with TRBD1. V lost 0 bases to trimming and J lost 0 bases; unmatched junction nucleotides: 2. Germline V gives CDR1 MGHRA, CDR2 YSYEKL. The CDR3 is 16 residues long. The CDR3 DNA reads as TGCGCCAGCAGCCAAGAGGGACAGGGGACCTCCTACGAGCAGTACTTC. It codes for CASSQEGQGTSYEQYF.

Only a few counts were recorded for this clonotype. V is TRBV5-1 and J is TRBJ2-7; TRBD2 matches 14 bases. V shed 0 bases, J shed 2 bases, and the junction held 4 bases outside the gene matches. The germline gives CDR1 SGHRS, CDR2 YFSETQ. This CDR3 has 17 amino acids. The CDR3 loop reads CASSLGGLAGETYEQYF. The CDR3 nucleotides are TGCGCCAGCAGCTTGGGGGGACTAGCGGGGGAGACCTACGAGCAGTACTTC.

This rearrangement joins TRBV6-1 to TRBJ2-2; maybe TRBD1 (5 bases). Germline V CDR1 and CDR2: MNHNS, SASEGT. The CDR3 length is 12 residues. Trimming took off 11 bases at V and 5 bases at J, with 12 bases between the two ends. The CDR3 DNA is TGTGCCGCCACAGGAACAACCGGGGAGCTGTTTTTT. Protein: CAATGTTGELFF.

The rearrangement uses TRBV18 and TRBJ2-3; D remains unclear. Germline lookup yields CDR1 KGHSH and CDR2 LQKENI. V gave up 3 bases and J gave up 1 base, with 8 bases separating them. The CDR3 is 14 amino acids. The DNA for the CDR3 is TGTGCCAGCTCACCCATCAAGGGCACAGATACGCAGTATTTT. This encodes CASSPIKGTDTQYF.

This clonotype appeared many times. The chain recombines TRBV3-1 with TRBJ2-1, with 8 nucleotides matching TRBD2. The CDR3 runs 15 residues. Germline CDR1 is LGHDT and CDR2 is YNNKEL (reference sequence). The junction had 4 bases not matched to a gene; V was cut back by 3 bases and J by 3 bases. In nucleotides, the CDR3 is TGTGCCAGCAGCCACAGCGGGGGTGGCTACAATGAGCAGTTCTTC. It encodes CASSHSGGGYNEQFF.

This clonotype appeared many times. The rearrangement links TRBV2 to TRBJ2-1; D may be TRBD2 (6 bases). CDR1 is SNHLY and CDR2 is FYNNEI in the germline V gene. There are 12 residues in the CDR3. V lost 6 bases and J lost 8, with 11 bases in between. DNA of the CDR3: TGTGCCAGCAGATTTTTAGCGGATGAGCAGTTCTTC. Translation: CASRFLADEQFF.

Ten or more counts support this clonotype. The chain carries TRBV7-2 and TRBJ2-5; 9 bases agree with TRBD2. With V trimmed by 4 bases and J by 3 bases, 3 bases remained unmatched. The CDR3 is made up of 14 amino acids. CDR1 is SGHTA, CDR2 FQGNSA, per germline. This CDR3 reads CASSSRTSEETQYF. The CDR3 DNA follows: TGTGCCAGCAGCTCCCGGACTAGCGAAGAGACCCAGTACTTC.

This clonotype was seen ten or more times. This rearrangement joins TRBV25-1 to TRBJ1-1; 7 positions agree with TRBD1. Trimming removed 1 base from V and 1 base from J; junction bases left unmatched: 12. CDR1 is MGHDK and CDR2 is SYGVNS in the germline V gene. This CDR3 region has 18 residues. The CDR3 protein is CASSESVLEGTANTEAFF. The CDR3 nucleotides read TGTGCCAGCAGTGAATCGGTTTTGGAGGGGACAGCGAACACTGAAGCTTTCTTT.

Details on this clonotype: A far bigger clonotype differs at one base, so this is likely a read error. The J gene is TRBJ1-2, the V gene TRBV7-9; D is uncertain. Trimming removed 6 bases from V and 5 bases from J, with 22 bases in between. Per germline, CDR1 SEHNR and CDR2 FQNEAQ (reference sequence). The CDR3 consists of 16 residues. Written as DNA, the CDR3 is TGTGCCAGCAGTCCTCCGGACTGGGGAGCTCGGTATGGCTACACCTTC. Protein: CASSPPDWGARYGYTF.

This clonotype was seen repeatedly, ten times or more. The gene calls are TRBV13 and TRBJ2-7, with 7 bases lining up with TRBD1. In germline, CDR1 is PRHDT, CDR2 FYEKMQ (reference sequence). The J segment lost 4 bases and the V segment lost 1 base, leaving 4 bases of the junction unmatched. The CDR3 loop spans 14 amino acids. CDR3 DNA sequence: TGTGCCAGCAGCTTAGTGGACAGGACATACGAGCAGTACTTC. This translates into CASSLVDRTYEQYF.

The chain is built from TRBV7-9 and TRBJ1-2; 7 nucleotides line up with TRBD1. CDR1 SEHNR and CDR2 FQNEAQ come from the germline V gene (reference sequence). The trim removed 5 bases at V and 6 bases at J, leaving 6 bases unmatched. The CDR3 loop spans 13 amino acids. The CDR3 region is CASSVTGTDGYTF. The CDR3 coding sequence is TGTGCCAGCAGCGTGACAGGGACGGATGGCTACACCTTC.

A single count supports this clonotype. CDR3 protein: CASSYSGTTQETQYF. CDR3 nucleotides: TGTGCCAGCAGTTACTCGGGCACTACCCAAGAGACCCAGTACTTC. V usage is TRBV6-5 and J usage is TRBJ2-5; D is uncertain. The CDR3 extends over 15 amino acids. V was clipped by 0 bases and J by 1 base, with 9 bases between them. CDR1 and CDR2 (germline): MNHEY, SVGAGI.

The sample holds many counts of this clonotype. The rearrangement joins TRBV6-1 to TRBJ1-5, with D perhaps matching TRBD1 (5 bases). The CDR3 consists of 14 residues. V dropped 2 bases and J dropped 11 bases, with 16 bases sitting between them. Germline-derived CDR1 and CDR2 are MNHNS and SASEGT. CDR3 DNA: TGTGCCAGCAGTGAATTGGGGACGTCAAGGTCCCAGCATTTT. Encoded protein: CASSELGTSRSQHF.

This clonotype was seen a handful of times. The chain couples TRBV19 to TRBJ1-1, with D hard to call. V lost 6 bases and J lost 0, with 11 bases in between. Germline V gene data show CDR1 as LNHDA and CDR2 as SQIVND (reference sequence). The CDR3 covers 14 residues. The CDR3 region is CASSIGKMNTEAFF. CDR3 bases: TGTGCCAGTAGCATTGGAAAGATGAACACTGAAGCTTTCTTT.

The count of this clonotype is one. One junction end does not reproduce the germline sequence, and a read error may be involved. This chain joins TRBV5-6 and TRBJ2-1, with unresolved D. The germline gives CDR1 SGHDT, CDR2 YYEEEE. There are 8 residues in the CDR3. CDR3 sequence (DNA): TGTGCCAGCAGCTTCAGGATCTTC. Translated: CASSFRIF. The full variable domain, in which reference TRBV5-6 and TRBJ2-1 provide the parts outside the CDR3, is DAGVTQSPTHLIKTRGQQVTLRCSPKSGHDTVSWYQQALGQGPQFIFQYYEEEERQRGNFPDRFSGHQFPNYSSELNVNALLLGDSALYLCASSFRIFGPGTRLTVL.

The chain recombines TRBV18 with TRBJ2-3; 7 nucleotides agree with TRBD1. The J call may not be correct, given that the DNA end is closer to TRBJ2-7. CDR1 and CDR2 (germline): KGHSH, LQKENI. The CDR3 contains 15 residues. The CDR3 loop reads CASSSPLQGAYEQYF. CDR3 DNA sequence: TGTGCCAGCTCATCTCCATTGCAGGGGGCCTACGAGCAGTACTTC.

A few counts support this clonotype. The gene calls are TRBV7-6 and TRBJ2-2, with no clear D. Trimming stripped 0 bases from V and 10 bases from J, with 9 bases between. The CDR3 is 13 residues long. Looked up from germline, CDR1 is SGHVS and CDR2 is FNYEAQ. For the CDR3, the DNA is TGTGCCAGCAGCTTAGCGCCGACGGCGGAGCTGTTTTTT. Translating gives CASSLAPTAELFF. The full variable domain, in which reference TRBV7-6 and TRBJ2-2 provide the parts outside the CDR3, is GAGVSQSPRYKVTKRGQDVALRCDPISGHVSLYWYRQALGQGPEFLTYFNYEAQQDKSGLPNDRFSAERPEGSISTLTIQRTEQRDSAMYRCASSLAPTAELFFGEGSRLTVL.

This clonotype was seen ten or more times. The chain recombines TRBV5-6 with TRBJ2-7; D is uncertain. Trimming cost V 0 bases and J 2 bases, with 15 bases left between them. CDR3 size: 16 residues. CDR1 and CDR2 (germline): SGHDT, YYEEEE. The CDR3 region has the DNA TGTGCCAGCAGCTTGGGGCCAAGCTTCCCAACCTACGAGCAGTACTTC. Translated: CASSLGPSFPTYEQYF.